This T cell receptor (beta chain) emerged from a study of cytomegalovirus exposure and HLA in healthy donors. Overall study findings and caveats: Presence/absence comparisons presumed near-even sequencing depth among donors. For most TCR sequences rarity was the rule, although some public TCRs occurred in many donors. Later analysis associated a missense DCLRE1C variant with TCR beta V- and J-gene trimming.

Germline V gene data show CDR1 as KGHSH and CDR2 as LQKENI. The trim removed 0 bases at V and 9 bases at J, leaving 10 bases unmatched. The CDR3 totals 16 residues. As concerns this clone: Its antigen is as yet unknown.

Use of 60 Vbeta and 13 Jbeta primers characterized the PCR. Authors' processing steps: About 11 million shared chains were among the roughly 80 million unique TCR beta chains that a later analysis counted. TCRdb's copy holds only in-frame clones and misses some; the assay was immunoSEQ multiplex PCR. The D gene and trimming were derived from the DNA, and the V and J assignments and clone size from that table. The table records about 270,000 clones, more than 80% of them present only once. Sequencing used PBMCs. This clonotype originated in a man between 40 and 49 years old in good health and CMV-seropositive. The chain has TRBV18 and TRBJ2-1, with TRBD1 matching 8 bases. CDR3 region: CASSPPAGGGRVEQFF. The CDR3 DNA is TGTGCCAGCTCACCACCGGCAGGGGGCGGAAGGGTTGAGCAGTTCTTC.